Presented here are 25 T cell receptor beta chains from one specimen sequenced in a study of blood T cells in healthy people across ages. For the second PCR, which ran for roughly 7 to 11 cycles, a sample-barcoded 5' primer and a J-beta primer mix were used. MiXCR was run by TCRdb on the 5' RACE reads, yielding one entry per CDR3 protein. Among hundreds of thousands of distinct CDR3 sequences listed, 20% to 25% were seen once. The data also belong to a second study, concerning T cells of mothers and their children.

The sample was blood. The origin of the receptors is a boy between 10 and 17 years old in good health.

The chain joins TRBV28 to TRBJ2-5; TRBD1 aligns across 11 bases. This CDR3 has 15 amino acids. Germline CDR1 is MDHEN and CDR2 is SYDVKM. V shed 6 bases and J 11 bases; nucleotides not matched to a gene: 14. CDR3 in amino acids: CASSGAGTGGGEQYF. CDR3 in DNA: TGTGCCAGCAGCGGAGCCGGGACAGGGGGTGGGGAGCAGTACTTC.

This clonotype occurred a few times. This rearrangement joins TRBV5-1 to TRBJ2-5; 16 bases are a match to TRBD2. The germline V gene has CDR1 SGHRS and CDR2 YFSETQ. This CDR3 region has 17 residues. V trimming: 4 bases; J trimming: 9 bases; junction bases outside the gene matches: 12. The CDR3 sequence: CASSMGLAGGPGGAQYF. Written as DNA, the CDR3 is TGCGCCAGCAGCATGGGACTAGCGGGAGGGCCTGGCGGGGCCCAGTACTTC.

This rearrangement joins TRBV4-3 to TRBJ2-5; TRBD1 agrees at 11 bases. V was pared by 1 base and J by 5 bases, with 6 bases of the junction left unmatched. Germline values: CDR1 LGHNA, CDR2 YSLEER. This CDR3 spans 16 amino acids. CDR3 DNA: TGCGCCAGCAGCCAAGGGACAGGGGGCGTCGGGGAGACCCAGTACTTC. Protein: CASSQGTGGVGETQYF.

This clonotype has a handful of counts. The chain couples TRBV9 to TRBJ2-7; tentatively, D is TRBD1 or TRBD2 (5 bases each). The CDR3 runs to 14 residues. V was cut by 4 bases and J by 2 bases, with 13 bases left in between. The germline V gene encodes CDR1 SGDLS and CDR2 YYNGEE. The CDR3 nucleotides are TGTGCCAGCAGCATCGAGGGGCGACCCTACGAGCAGTACTTC. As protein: CASSIEGRPYEQYF.

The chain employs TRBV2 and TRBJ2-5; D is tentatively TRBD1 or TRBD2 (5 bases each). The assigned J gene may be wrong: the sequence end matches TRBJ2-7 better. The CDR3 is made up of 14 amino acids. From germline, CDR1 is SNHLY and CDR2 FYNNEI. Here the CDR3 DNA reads TGTGCCAGCAGTGAAGTGAGGGACCGCTACGAGCAGTACTTC. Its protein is CASSEVRDRYEQYF.

This chain's CDR3 is CASSPRSANEKLFF. CDR3 in DNA: TGTGCCAGCTCACCCCGAAGTGCTAATGAAAAACTGTTTTTT. This rearrangement joins TRBV18 to TRBJ1-4; no reliable D call. This CDR3 has 14 residues. V was clipped by 3 bases and J by 3 bases, with 8 bases between them. Germline V gene sequence: CDR1 KGHSH, CDR2 LQKENI.

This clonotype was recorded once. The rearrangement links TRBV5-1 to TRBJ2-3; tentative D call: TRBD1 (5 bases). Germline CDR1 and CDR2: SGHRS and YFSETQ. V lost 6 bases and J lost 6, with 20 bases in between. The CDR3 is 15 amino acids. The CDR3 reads CASKLGASLGDTQYF. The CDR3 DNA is TGCGCCAGCAAGCTTGGGGCTAGTTTAGGTGATACGCAGTATTTT.

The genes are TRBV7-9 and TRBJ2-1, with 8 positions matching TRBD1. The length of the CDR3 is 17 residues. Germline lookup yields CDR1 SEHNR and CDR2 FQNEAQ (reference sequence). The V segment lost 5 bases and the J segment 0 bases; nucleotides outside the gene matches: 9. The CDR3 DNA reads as TGTGCCAGCAGCCATACAGGGGGACGAGCCTCCTACAATGAGCAGTTCTTC. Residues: CASSHTGGRASYNEQFF. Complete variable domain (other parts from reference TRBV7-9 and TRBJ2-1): DTGVSQNPRHKITKRGQNVTFRCDPISEHNRLYWYRQTLGQGPEFLTYFQNEAQLEKSRLLSDRFSAERPKGSFSTLEIQRTEQGDSAMYLCASSHTGGRASYNEQFFGPGTRLTVL.

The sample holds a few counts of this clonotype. Written as DNA, the CDR3 is TGCAGCGTTTGGGACGGATACTCCTACGAGCAGTACTTC. This encodes CSVWDGYSYEQYF. V and J are TRBV29-1 and TRBJ2-7; D assignment may be TRBD1 or TRBD2 (5 bases each). Trimming removed 5 bases from V and 0 bases from J, with 11 bases in between. The CDR3 totals 13 residues. Germline V gene sequence: CDR1 SQVTM, CDR2 ANQGSEA.

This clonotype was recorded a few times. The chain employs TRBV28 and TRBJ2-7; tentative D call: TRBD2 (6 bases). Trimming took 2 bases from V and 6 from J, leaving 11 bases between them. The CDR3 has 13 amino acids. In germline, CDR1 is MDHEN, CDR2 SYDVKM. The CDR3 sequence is CASSLAGRCEQYF. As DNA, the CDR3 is TGTGCCAGCAGTTTAGCGGGACGCTGCGAGCAGTACTTC.

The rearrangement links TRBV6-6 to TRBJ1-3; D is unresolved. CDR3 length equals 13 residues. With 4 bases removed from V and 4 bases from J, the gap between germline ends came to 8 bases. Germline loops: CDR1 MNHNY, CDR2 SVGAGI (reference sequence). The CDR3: CASSLGNGNTIYF. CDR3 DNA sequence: TGTGCCAGCAGTTTGGGAAACGGAAACACCATATATTTT.

The CDR3 is CASSPGQEENIQYF. The CDR3 DNA follows: TGTGCCAGCAGCCCGGGACAGGAGGAAAACATTCAGTACTTC. This sequence joins TRBV7-6 and TRBJ2-4, with 8 bases matching TRBD1. Per germline, CDR1 SGHVS and CDR2 FNYEAQ. Trimming removed 5 bases from V and 5 bases from J; junction bases left unmatched: 5. The CDR3 runs 14 residues.

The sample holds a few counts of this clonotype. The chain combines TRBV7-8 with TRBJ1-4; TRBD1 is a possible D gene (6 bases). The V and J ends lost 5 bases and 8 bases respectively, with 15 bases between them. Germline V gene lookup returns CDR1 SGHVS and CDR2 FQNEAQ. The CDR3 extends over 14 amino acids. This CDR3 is CASSPAVGAEKLFF. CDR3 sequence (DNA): TGTGCCAGCAGCCCCGCTGTGGGGGCGGAAAAACTGTTTTTT.

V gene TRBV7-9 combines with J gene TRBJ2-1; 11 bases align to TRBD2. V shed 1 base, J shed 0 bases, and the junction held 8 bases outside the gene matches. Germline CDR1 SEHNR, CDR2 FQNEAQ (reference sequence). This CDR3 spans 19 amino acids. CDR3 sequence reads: CASSLEASGGRSSYNEQFF. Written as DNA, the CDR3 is TGTGCCAGCAGCTTAGAGGCTAGCGGGGGGCGCAGCTCCTACAATGAGCAGTTCTTC. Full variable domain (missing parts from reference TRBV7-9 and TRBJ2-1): DTGVSQNPRHKITKRGQNVTFRCDPISEHNRLYWYRQTLGQGPEFLTYFQNEAQLEKSRLLSDRFSAERPKGSFSTLEIQRTEQGDSAMYLCASSLEASGGRSSYNEQFFGPGTRLTVL.

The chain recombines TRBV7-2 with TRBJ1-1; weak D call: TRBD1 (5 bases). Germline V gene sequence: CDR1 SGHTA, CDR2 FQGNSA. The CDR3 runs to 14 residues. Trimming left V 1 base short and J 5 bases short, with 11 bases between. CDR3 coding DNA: TGTGCCAGCAGCTTAGATGGGGGTAGGACTGAAGCTTTCTTT. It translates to CASSLDGGRTEAFF.

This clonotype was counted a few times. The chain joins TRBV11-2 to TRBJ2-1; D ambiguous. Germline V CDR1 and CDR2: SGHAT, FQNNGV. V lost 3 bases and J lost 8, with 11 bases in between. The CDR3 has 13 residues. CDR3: CASSFRPVDEQFF. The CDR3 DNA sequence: TGTGCCAGCAGCTTCCGACCCGTCGATGAGCAGTTCTTC. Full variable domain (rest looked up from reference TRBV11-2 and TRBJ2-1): EAGVAQSPRYKIIEKRQSVAFWCNPISGHATLYWYQQILGQGPKLLIQFQNNGVVDDSQLPKDRFSAERLKGVDSTLKIQPAKLEDSAVYLCASSFRPVDEQFFGPGTRLTVL.

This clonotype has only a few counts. The CDR3 DNA follows: TGCAGTGCTAGGAAAGATGGGACCTACGAGCAGTACTTC. Its translation: CSARKDGTYEQYF. The rearrangement joins TRBV20-1 to TRBJ2-7; D gene ambiguous. The V gene lost 3 bases and the J gene lost 2 bases, with 11 bases spanning the gap. Germline V gene lookup returns CDR1 DFQATT and CDR2 SNEGSKA (reference sequence). There are 13 residues in the CDR3.

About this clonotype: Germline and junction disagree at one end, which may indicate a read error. The CDR3 nucleotides are TGTGCTAGTCGGACTAGCGGGGGGGCTGCCTACCATGAGCAGTTCTTC. Translation gives CASRTSGGAAYHEQFF. The V call is TRBV12-5, the J call TRBJ2-1, with 15 bases fitting TRBD2. This CDR3 is built from 16 residues. Germline V gives CDR1 LGHNT, CDR2 FRNRAP.

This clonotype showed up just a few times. The DNA of the CDR3 is TGTGCCAGCAGTTCAACAACGGGTCAGCCCCAGCATTTT. Its protein is CASSSTTGQPQHF. This chain joins TRBV7-6 and TRBJ1-5; D call uncertain. In germline, CDR1 is SGHVS, CDR2 FNYEAQ. The V end was cut by 6 bases, the J end by 6 bases, with 12 bases between. This CDR3 spans 13 amino acids.

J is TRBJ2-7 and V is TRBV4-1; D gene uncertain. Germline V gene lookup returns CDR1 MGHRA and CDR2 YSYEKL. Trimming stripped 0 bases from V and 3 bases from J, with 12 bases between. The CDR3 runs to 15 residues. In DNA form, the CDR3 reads TGCGCCAGCAGCCAAGAAGGGCTAGGCCGCTACGAGCAGTACTTC. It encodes CASSQEGLGRYEQYF.

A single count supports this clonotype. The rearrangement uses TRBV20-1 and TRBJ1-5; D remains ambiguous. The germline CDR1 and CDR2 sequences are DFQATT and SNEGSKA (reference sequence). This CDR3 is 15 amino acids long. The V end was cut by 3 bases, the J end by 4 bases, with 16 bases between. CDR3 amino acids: CSARTTGLMNQPQHF. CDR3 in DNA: TGCAGTGCTAGGACGACCGGGTTAATGAATCAGCCCCAGCATTTT.

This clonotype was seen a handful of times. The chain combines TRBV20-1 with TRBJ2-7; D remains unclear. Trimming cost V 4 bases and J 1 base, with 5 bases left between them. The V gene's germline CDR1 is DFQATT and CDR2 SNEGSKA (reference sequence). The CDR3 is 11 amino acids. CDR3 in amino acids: CSAKESYEQYF. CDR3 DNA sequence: TGCAGTGCTAAGGAGTCCTACGAGCAGTACTTC.

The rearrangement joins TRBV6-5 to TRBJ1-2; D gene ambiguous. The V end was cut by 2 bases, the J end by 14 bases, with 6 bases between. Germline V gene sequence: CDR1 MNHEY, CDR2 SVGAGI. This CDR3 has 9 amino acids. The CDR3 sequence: CASSYVGTF. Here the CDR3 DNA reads TGTGCCAGCAGTTACGTTGGGACCTTC.

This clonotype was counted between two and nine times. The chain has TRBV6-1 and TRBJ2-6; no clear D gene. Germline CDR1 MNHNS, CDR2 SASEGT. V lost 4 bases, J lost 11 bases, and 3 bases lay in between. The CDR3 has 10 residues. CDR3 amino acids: CASSGDVLTF. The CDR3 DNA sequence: TGTGCCAGCAGTGGGGACGTCCTGACTTTC.

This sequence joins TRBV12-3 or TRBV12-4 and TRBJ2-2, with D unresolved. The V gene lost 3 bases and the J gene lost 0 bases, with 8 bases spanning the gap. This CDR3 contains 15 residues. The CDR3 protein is CASSLNSPNTGELFF. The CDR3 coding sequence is TGTGCCAGCAGTTTGAACAGCCCGAACACCGGGGAGCTGTTTTTT.